This T cell receptor beta chain was identified during a study of graft-versus-host responses after intestinal transplantation. Germline lookup yields CDR1 SGHDT and CDR2 YYEEEE. This CDR3 region has 15 residues. The V and J ends lost 4 bases and 3 bases, in that order; junction bases with no gene match: 7. Sequencing used immunoSEQ multiplex PCR; TCRdb keeps in-frame clones, though not all of them. This table has approximately 9,000 clones, roughly 27% appearing once. This sequence originates from a human patient who received an intestinal transplant. Sequenced here: alloreactive CD4+ T cells from a mixed lymphocyte reaction culture, sampled before intestinal transplant. Stated subset: CFSE-low proliferating T cells sorted from approximately 6-day pre-transplant mixed lymphocyte reaction (GvH or HvG direction). The V gene is TRBV5-6, the J gene TRBJ2-7, with 10 positions matching TRBD2. This chain's CDR3 is CASSSPGLADYEQYF. CDR3 nucleotide sequence: TGTGCCAGCAGCAGCCCCGGACTAGCGGACTACGAGCAGTACTTC.